A selection of T cell receptor beta chains follows, all from one sample in a study of cytomegalovirus exposure and HLA in healthy donors. Clones were sequenced by immunoSEQ multiplex PCR, and TCRdb holds only the in-frame ones, with some missing. The sample yields about 110,000 clones, approximately 78% seen once. Sequenced sample: PBMCs. The receptors derive from a woman aged 25 to 45 in good health and CMV-seronegative. Both conserved end residues are part of each CDR3. Each record gives: V gene, J gene, CDR3 protein.

TRBV30	TRBJ2-7	CAWSEGTGGAYEQYF
TRBV7-9	TRBJ1-1	CASSLVTSREAFF
TRBV5-1	TRBJ2-1	CASSLWPGVSAEQFF
TRBV4-2	TRBJ2-6	CASSQDSSGANVLTF
TRBV6-4	TRBJ2-1	CASSAGESSYNEQFF
TRBV4-2	TRBJ1-4	CASSQDWGQGEKLFF
TRBV7-9	TRBJ2-3	CASSCRDSRTDTQYF
TRBV4-2	TRBJ2-5	CASSQDRETQYF
TRBV5-1	TRBJ2-1	CASSLESASGNEQFF
TRBV2	TRBJ2-7	CASSELGLGQGQYEQYF
TRBV28	TRBJ2-1	CASREGAGEQFF
TRBV7-2	TRBJ2-7	CASSNNRGYEQYF
TRBV5-6	TRBJ2-7	CASSSAKVLAGYEQYF
TRBV7-9	TRBJ2-7	CASSLSLPKPGQGILGQYF
TRBV30	TRBJ1-1	CAWSGDRRNTEAFF
TRBV4-2	TRBJ2-6	CASSQDGGNSGANVLTF
TRBV19	TRBJ1-2	CASSTRTHRDRTF
TRBV6-1	TRBJ2-5	CASSPGQGPETQYF
TRBV7-2	TRBJ2-1	CASSAVAGGSNEQFF
TRBV19	TRBJ1-5	CASSPGAPYSNQPQHF
TRBV10-3	TRBJ2-5	CAISSSSGGQETQYF
TRBV7-6	TRBJ2-1	CASSLSTYNEQFF
TRBV5-4	TRBJ2-1	CASSRRRTSGYNEQFF
TRBV5-1	TRBJ2-5	CASRTTGKETQYF
TRBV7-8	TRBJ1-1	CASSWRRNSEAFF
TRBV2	TRBJ1-4	CASRLTPEKLFF
TRBV10-2	TRBJ1-1	CASSVGQGAATEAFF
TRBV9	TRBJ2-5	CASSPAGGAFQETQYF
TRBV6-5	TRBJ2-2	CASSTTGRSGELFF
TRBV2	TRBJ1-1	CASSDWGLNTEAFF
TRBV7-3	TRBJ2-1	CASSLGAGSYNEQFF
TRBV9	TRBJ2-2	CASSGRTVNTGELFF
TRBV2	TRBJ2-1	CASSSSSYNEQFF
TRBV7-3	TRBJ2-1	CASSRLGTYNEQFF
TRBV30	TRBJ2-1	CASSGGTLHNEQFF
TRBV4-3	TRBJ2-7	CASSQGLAGGVLVYEQYF
TRBV6-5	TRBJ2-5	CASSLARGRAETQYF
TRBV6-5	TRBJ1-2	CASSYSWDSNYGYTF
TRBV15	TRBJ1-5	CATSGLRDSHSNQPQHF
TRBV7-7	TRBJ2-1	CASSPPRGTSGENEQFF
TRBV29-1	TRBJ2-5	CSVEGDRQETQYF
TRBV9	TRBJ2-6	CASSAISGANVLTF
TRBV29-1	TRBJ1-2	CSVEATDPTVGYTF
TRBV7-9	TRBJ2-1	CASSTRGGTDEQFF
TRBV9	TRBJ2-7	CASSEGAGDDEQYF
TRBV5-1	TRBJ2-7	CASDSGGLAGGEQYF
TRBV6-1	TRBJ1-1	CASSDGTGRNTEAFF
TRBV7-9	TRBJ1-4	CASSITGLTNEKLFF
TRBV27	TRBJ2-1	CASSFDSYNEQFF
TRBV9	TRBJ1-5	CASSPKDSLNQPQHF
TRBV19	TRBJ1-4	CASRRQGAGEKLFF
TRBV27	TRBJ2-1	CASSLGYQGEQFF
TRBV2	TRBJ2-5	CASSETRGRQETQYF
TRBV7-9	TRBJ2-2	CASRSSLEQLKTGELFF